A selection of T cell receptor beta chains follows, all from one sample in a study of T-cell memory formation after mild COVID-19. Via MiXCR, TCRdb re-called the 5' RACE reads, giving one row per CDR3 protein. The sample includes 300,000 to 400,000 distinct CDR3 sequences, approximately 12% of them seen just once. The sequencing sample was made of PBMCs or a T cell subset sorted from them (not recorded which). The receptors derive from a man younger than 35 who had mild COVID-19 (a few samples of this study predate the infection). Cell type and time point are not known. CDR3s include the opening cysteine and the closing phenylalanine or tryptophan. The order of the fields is V gene, J gene, clone size, D gene, CDR3 protein, CDR3 DNA. D genes are given only for firm matches. Rows give clone size only sometimes, using once, few, many, or a class for an expanded clone.

TRBV6-1	TRBJ1-1	many	NA	CASSGWGDTEAFF	TGTGCCAGCAGTGGTTGGGGGGACACTGAAGCTTTCTTT
TRBV3-1	TRBJ2-5	NA	TRBD2	CASSISGGPLGTQYF	TGTGCCAGCAGCATTAGCGGGGGCCCCCTCGGGACCCAGTACTTC
TRBV27	TRBJ2-7	NA	TRBD1	CASSIRQGYEQYF	TGTGCCAGCAGCATTAGACAGGGCTACGAGCAGTACTTC
TRBV7-4	TRBJ2-1	many	NA	CASSLTVSTNEQFF	TGTGCCAGCAGCTTAACCGTCTCCACCAATGAGCAGTTCTTC
TRBV4-1	TRBJ1-1	many	NA	CASSKRQEYEAFF	TGCGCCAGCAGCAAGAGACAGGAGTATGAAGCTTTCTTT
TRBV5-1	TRBJ2-7	NA	TRBD2	CASRERGASYEQYF	TGCGCCAGCAGAGAGCGGGGGGCATCCTACGAGCAGTACTTC
TRBV7-6	TRBJ2-3	NA	TRBD2	CASSLLAGALTDTQYF	TGTGCCAGCAGCTTACTAGCGGGGGCCCTCACAGATACGCAGTATTTT
TRBV7-2	TRBJ2-1	few	TRBD2	CASSLSSGIYNEQFF	TGTGCCAGCAGCTTGTCTAGCGGAATCTACAATGAGCAGTTCTTC
TRBV20-1	TRBJ2-1	NA	NA	CSARGGGEQFF	TGCAGTGCTAGGGGTGGCGGTGAGCAGTTCTTC
TRBV5-1	TRBJ2-3	NA	NA	CASSLVRPTDTQYF	TGCGCCAGCAGCTTGGTTCGGCCCACAGATACGCAGTATTTT
TRBV9	TRBJ1-1	NA	NA	CASSVASGMNTEAFF	TGTGCCAGCAGCGTAGCTTCAGGGATGAACACTGAAGCTTTCTTT
TRBV4-3	TRBJ2-7	NA	TRBD2	CASSQEAPGGRAYEQYF	TGCGCCAGCAGCCAAGAAGCCCCGGGGGGGCGCGCCTACGAGCAGTACTTC
TRBV12-3/TRBV12-4	TRBJ2-5	many	TRBD2	CASSSLAGGQETQYF	TGTGCCAGCAGTTCCTTAGCGGGGGGGCAAGAGACCCAGTACTTC
TRBV5-4	TRBJ2-7	few	NA	CASSLEGGDYEQYF	TGTGCCAGCAGCTTGGAGGGGGGAGACTACGAGCAGTACTTC
TRBV6-2/TRBV6-3	TRBJ2-5	few	TRBD1	CASSPGQGFQETQYF	TGTGCCAGCAGCCCGGGACAGGGGTTCCAAGAGACCCAGTACTTC
TRBV7-9	TRBJ2-6	NA	NA	CASSLEWGAGSGANVLTF	TGTGCCAGCAGCTTAGAATGGGGGGCAGGGTCTGGGGCCAACGTCCTGACTTTC
TRBV2	TRBJ2-7	NA	TRBD2	CASSDPSGALGEQYF	TGTGCCAGCAGTGACCCTAGCGGGGCCCTGGGGGAGCAGTACTTC
TRBV4-3	TRBJ2-2	few	NA	CASSQGGGGELFF	TGCGCCAGCAGCCAGGGGGGAGGCGGGGAGCTGTTTTTT
TRBV5-1	TRBJ2-1	many	TRBD2	CASKSGGGDEQFF	TGCGCCAGCAAGAGCGGGGGGGGAGATGAGCAGTTCTTC
TRBV7-2	TRBJ1-5	few	NA	CASSLGGVGSQPQHF	TGTGCCAGCAGCTTAGGGGGGGTTGGTTCTCAGCCCCAGCATTTT
TRBV3-1	TRBJ2-5	NA	NA	CASSQDLAGAETQYF	TGTGCCAGCAGCCAAGATCTCGCGGGGGCGGAGACCCAGTACTTC
TRBV7-2	TRBJ2-5	few	TRBD2	CASSLGLAGRFGETQYF	TGTGCCAGCAGCTTAGGACTAGCGGGGAGGTTTGGAGAGACCCAGTACTTC
TRBV9	TRBJ2-3	NA	NA	CASSVATGISTDTQYF	TGTGCCAGCAGCGTAGCTACGGGGATCTCGACAGATACGCAGTATTTT
TRBV7-9	TRBJ2-5	few	NA	CASSGGRPETQYF	TGTGCCAGCAGCGGGGGACGTCCAGAGACCCAGTACTTC
TRBV29-1	TRBJ1-2	once	NA	CSVEEGARFGYTF	TGCAGCGTTGAAGAGGGGGCGCGATTCGGCTACACCTTC
TRBV7-2	TRBJ1-2	few	TRBD1	CASSVGQGGYGYTF	TGTGCCAGCAGCGTCGGACAGGGCGGCTATGGCTACACCTTC
TRBV5-1	TRBJ2-1	few	NA	CASRLLERGAVSDEQFF	TGCGCCAGCAGACTCCTCGAGAGGGGGGCCGTTTCAGATGAGCAGTTCTTC
TRBV19	TRBJ1-2	few	NA	CATQGPNYGYTF	TGTGCCACCCAGGGCCCTAACTATGGCTACACCTTC
TRBV4-3	TRBJ2-2	few	NA	CASSLLVGGGEGGELFF	TGCGCCAGCAGCCTCCTAGTAGGCGGGGGCGAGGGCGGGGAGCTGTTTTTT
TRBV6-2/TRBV6-3	TRBJ2-2	few	NA	CASSYVGELFF	TGTGCCAGCAGTTATGTCGGGGAGCTGTTTTTT
TRBV5-1	TRBJ2-3	few	NA	CASRFFADTQYF	TGCGCCAGCAGATTCTTCGCAGATACGCAGTATTTT
TRBV11-2	TRBJ2-5	few	TRBD2	CASSPAAGGGETQYF	TGTGCCAGCAGCCCCGCCGCGGGGGGGGGAGAGACCCAGTACTTC
TRBV29-1	TRBJ2-5	NA	NA	CSVRGARQETQYF	TGCAGCGTACGCGGGGCACGCCAAGAGACCCAGTACTTC
TRBV20-1	TRBJ2-5	few	TRBD2	CSASRSGLAEETQYF	TGCAGTGCTAGTAGGTCCGGACTAGCGGAAGAGACCCAGTACTTC
TRBV2	TRBJ1-1	many	NA	CASSESSVGTEAFF	TGTGCCAGCAGTGAGAGCAGTGTGGGGACTGAAGCTTTCTTT